This TCR beta chain stems from a study of vaccination and CD4 T cells after COVID-19. Turning to the study itself: Nasal swab PCR identified SARS-CoV-2 in the convalescent patients, of whom roughly nine were mild and one severe. Blood was drawn a median around 71 days post second dose, range 14 to 241. After vaccination, a few convalescent patients were sampled at day 14 and at days 161 to 241.

General study points: A median of approximately 90% of reactive clones, in convalescent patients, became evident only post-vaccination.

Remarks on this clonotype: Its antigen is undetermined.

V lost 1 base to trimming and J lost 7 bases; unmatched junction nucleotides: 9. The length of the CDR3 is 15 residues. The germline V gene has CDR1 DFQATT and CDR2 SNEGSKA (reference sequence). Time point noted: late sampling 161 to 241 days after vaccination in a few convalescent patients. A single record per CDR3 protein comes from TCRdb applying MiXCR to the PCR reads. The data contain about 36,000 distinct CDR3 sequences, 36% of them singletons. The sequence was obtained from a human donor who had recovered from COVID-19. Source: CD4+ T cells from blood, taken about 7 months after SARS-CoV-2 vaccination. The chain carries TRBV20-1 and TRBJ2-1; 8 bases are a match to TRBD2. As DNA, the CDR3 is TGCAGTGCTAGAGTAGGGACTAGTTTTACGAATGAGCAGTTCTTC. This codes for CSARVGTSFTNEQFF.